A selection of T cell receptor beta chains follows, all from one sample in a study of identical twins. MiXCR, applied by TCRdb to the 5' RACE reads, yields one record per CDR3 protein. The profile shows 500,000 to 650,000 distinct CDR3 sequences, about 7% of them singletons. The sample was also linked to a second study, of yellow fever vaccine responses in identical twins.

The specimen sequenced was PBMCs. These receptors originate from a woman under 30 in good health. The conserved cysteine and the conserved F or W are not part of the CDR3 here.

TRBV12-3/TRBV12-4	ASSQLIQAHGYT
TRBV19	ASSRFGTWGEQF
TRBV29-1	SVVSVAGNTGELF
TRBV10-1	ASSPRTGGGNTEAF
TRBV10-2	ASMGRGGTEAF
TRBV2	ASSPQQVQPQH
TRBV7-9	ASSPGTGPAGDTQY
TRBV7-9	ASSYGVHQETQY
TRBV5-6	ASSKEPGQGSPGELF
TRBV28	ASSLAVGIRETQY
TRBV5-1	ASSHRGPMSYEQY